Detailed here is one T cell receptor (beta chain). Trimming took off 2 bases at V and 0 bases at J, with 10 bases between the two ends. There are 15 residues in the CDR3. The germline gives CDR1 MDHEN, CDR2 SYDVKM. The record originates from a study of shared clonotypes between healthy human individuals. The assay was immunoSEQ multiplex PCR, and TCRdb's table has in-frame clones only and misses some. The sample shows under 150,000 clones, about 67% of them seen only once. The genes are TRBV28 and TRBJ2-5; D is ambiguous. The receptor was derived from a woman in her twenties or thirties in good health. Sequenced material: memory CD8+ T cells sorted from blood. The subset was: CD45RO+ cells pooled with CCR7-negative TemRA cells. CDR3 sequence reads: CASSLAQTYQETQYF. In nucleotides, the CDR3 is TGTGCCAGCAGTTTAGCACAGACGTACCAAGAGACCCAGTACTTC.